The next 11 T cell receptor beta chains were all read from a single sample in a study of CXCR3-negative and CXCR3-positive naive CD8 T cells. With UMI labels, 5' RACE was used to prepare the TRB cDNA libraries. TCRdb re-called the 5' RACE reads; every CDR3 protein appears as one record, without DNA. Reported are 40,000 to 45,000 distinct CDR3 sequences; the ten largest clones contain roughly 7.7%. Sequencing was done on a sample of memory CD8+ T cells from blood. The receptors were gathered from a human donor in good health. Some clones in this sample may be carry-over from other donors' samples.

Here the CDR3 reads CASRGTGTSGTGELFF. V is TRBV7-9 and J is TRBJ2-2; TCRdb indicates TRBD2, and absent DNA this call remains unverified. The CDR3 is made up of 16 amino acids. Per the germline V gene, CDR1 is SEHNR and CDR2 is FQNEAQ (reference sequence).

The genes are TRBV7-2 and TRBJ2-5. Germline V lookup: CDR1 SGHTA, CDR2 FQGNSA. The CDR3 has 11 residues. The CDR3 region is CASSLAGTQYF.

This sequence joins TRBV9 and TRBJ2-7. The germline V gene has CDR1 SGDLS and CDR2 YYNGEE. This CDR3 is built from 13 residues. CDR3 amino acids: CTSSVDDSYEQYF. The variable domain in full, completed from reference TRBV9 and TRBJ2-7, reads DSGVTQTPKHLITATGQRVTLRCSPRSGDLSVYWYQQSLDQGLQFLIQYYNGEERAKGNILERFSAQQFPDLHSELNLSSLELGDSALYFCTSSVDDSYEQYFGPGTRLTVT.

The CDR3 here is CASSLGAINGQGRRTYEQYF. The rearrangement uses TRBV7-9 and TRBJ2-7; the D gene TCRdb calls, TRBD1, cannot be checked with no DNA. The V gene's germline CDR1 is SEHNR and CDR2 FQNEAQ (reference sequence). This CDR3 region has 20 residues. Filled out from reference TRBV7-9 and TRBJ2-7, the complete variable domain reads DTGVSQNPRHKITKRGQNVTFRCDPISEHNRLYWYRQTLGQGPEFLTYFQNEAQLEKSRLLSDRFSAERPKGSFSTLEIQRTEQGDSAMYLCASSLGAINGQGRRTYEQYFGPGTRLTVT.

The chain couples TRBV29-1 to TRBJ2-1; TCRdb gives TRBD2 as the D gene, but with no DNA this cannot be confirmed. The CDR3 has 17 residues. Germline-derived CDR1 and CDR2 are SQVTM and ANQGSEA. Here the CDR3 reads CSVAATVSLSSYNEQFF.

The V call is TRBV29-1, the J call TRBJ1-1; TCRdb selects TRBD1, and the lack of DNA leaves this call unchecked. The CDR3 covers 13 residues. The germline V gene has CDR1 SQVTM and CDR2 ANQGSEA. CDR3 sequence reads: CSAVGGQNTEAFF.

J is TRBJ2-1 and V is TRBV23-1; TCRdb selects TRBD1, and the lack of DNA leaves this call unchecked. TRBV23-1 is identified as an open reading frame with a role that is uncertain. CDR3 size: 17 residues. Here the CDR3 reads CASSQTDRGRSYNEQFF.

This rearrangement joins TRBV6-6 to TRBJ2-7. CDR1 MNHNY and CDR2 SVGAGI come from the germline V gene (reference sequence). The CDR3 runs to 12 residues. The CDR3 spells CASTTNSYEQYF.

The chain couples TRBV29-1 to TRBJ1-5; lacking DNA, the TRBD1 call made by TCRdb goes unchecked. There are 15 residues in the CDR3. Germline lookup yields CDR1 SQVTM and CDR2 ANQGSEA. The CDR3 spells CSVGSARGGNQPQHF. Full variable domain (missing parts from reference TRBV29-1 and TRBJ1-5): SAVISQKPSRDICQRGTSLTIQCQVDSQVTMMFWYRQQPGQSLTLIATANQGSEATYESGFVIDKFPISRPNLTFSTLTVSNMSPEDSSIYLCSVGSARGGNQPQHFGDGTRLSIL.

The chain recombines TRBV27 with TRBJ1-2; TCRdb's D call, TRBD1, is unchecked because there is no DNA. This CDR3 has 15 amino acids. Per germline, CDR1 MNHEY and CDR2 SMNVEV (reference sequence). CDR3: CATKQGASPDYGYTF.

This rearrangement joins TRBV7-2 to TRBJ2-1; TCRdb selects TRBD2, and the lack of DNA leaves this call unchecked. The CDR3 length is 15 residues. Per the germline V gene, CDR1 is SGHTA and CDR2 is FQGNSA. CDR3 residues: CASTSNGGPYNEQFF.